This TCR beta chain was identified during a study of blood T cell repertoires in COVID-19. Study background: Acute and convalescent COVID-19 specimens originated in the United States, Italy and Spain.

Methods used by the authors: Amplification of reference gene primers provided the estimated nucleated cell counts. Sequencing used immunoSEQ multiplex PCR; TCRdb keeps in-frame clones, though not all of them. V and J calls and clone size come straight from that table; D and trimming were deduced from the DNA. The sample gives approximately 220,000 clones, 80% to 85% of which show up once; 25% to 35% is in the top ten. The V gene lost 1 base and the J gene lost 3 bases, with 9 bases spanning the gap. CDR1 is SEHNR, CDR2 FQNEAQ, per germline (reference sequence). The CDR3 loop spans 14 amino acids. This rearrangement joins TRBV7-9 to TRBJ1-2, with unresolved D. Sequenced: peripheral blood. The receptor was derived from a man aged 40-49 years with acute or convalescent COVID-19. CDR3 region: CASSLGGPYYGYTF. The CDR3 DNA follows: TGTGCCAGCAGCTTAGGAGGGCCCTACTATGGCTACACCTTC.